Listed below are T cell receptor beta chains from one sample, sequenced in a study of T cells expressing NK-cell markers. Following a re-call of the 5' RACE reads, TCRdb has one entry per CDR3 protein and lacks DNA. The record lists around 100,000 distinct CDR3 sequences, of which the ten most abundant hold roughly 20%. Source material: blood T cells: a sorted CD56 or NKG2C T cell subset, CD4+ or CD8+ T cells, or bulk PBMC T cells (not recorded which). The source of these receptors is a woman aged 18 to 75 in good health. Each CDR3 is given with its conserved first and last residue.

CASWGTGRISYNEQFF	TRBV6-2/TRBV6-3	TRBJ2-1
CASSYLRSGETQYF	TRBV6-5	TRBJ2-5
CASSQGITSSYNEQFF	TRBV4-3	TRBJ2-1
CASWSTSSDTQYF	TRBV27	TRBJ2-3
CASSFPTGTNLVTTYEQYF	TRBV12-3/TRBV12-4	TRBJ2-7
CAISELDRLNTEAFF	TRBV10-3	TRBJ1-1
CSVPLQGGKLFF	TRBV29-1	TRBJ1-4
CASSFGLSSSYEQYF	TRBV28	TRBJ2-7
CASSHGQNEQFF	TRBV19	TRBJ2-1
CASSLSVSDTQYF	TRBV7-3	TRBJ2-3
CAWSIGNTGELFF	TRBV30	TRBJ2-2
CASSHRWDRGPEKLFF	TRBV23-1	TRBJ1-4
CASSQEGAGAHYWGYTF	TRBV4-3	TRBJ1-2
CASSHFGQGVESPLHF	TRBV16	TRBJ1-6
CSARVAGDIYTNSPLHF	TRBV20-1	TRBJ1-6
CASSFGRQETQYF	TRBV12-3/TRBV12-4	TRBJ2-5
CASSLARAGTEAFF	TRBV7-9	TRBJ1-1
CAIDRRWATEAFF	TRBV12-3/TRBV12-4	TRBJ1-1
CASSLGQVPGTEAFF	TRBV11-2	TRBJ1-1
CAISHPLEPNEQFF	TRBV10-3	TRBJ2-1
CSAGPKTFPSYEQYF	TRBV20-1	TRBJ2-7
CASSLVRGDEKLFF	TRBV7-6	TRBJ1-4
CASSSEVSGANVLTF	TRBV27	TRBJ2-6
CASSIADGNEQFF	TRBV19	TRBJ2-1
CSAPGTGSSGNTIYF	TRBV20-1	TRBJ1-3
CASSFGDAGTHNEQFF	TRBV12-3/TRBV12-4	TRBJ2-1
CASSQTSGSTDTQYF	TRBV6-2/TRBV6-3	TRBJ2-3
CSAEDRDSNQPQHF	TRBV20-1	TRBJ1-5
CASSERRAGGWSPLHF	TRBV6-1	TRBJ1-6
CASSLAFSSYNEQFF	TRBV7-9	TRBJ2-1
CSVQLTDTNYGYTF	TRBV29-1	TRBJ1-2
CASSSGEGYTF	TRBV6-5	TRBJ1-2
CASPGGPDTQYF	TRBV2	TRBJ2-3
CAVSRANEQFF	TRBV6-2/TRBV6-3	TRBJ2-1
CASSLAGQGRDEQFF	TRBV12-3/TRBV12-4	TRBJ2-1
CSSRREDLNTEAFF	TRBV20-1	TRBJ1-1
CSASGTGIYYEQYF	TRBV20-1	TRBJ2-7
CASSRDPNNEQFF	TRBV6-4	TRBJ2-1
CASSVGTSGRVSSYEQYF	TRBV28	TRBJ2-7
CASSWGTQTDTQYF	TRBV12-3/TRBV12-4	TRBJ2-3
CSARDSRLAGAQETQYF	TRBV20-1	TRBJ2-5
CSARLWGGPEVGNTIYF	TRBV20-1	TRBJ1-3
CASSYGQSSSPLHF	TRBV6-5	TRBJ1-6
CASSYSMRAPGNEQFF	TRBV12-3/TRBV12-4	TRBJ2-1
CASSVGARVTTDTQYF	TRBV9	TRBJ2-3
CASGLSWTSGSWDEQFF	TRBV6-2/TRBV6-3	TRBJ2-1
CSVEGGGRDYEQYF	TRBV29-1	TRBJ2-7
CASSSDRIYTDTQYF	TRBV11-2	TRBJ2-3
CASSRTGEETQYF	TRBV4-1	TRBJ2-5
CSVGLGAGAGEQYF	TRBV29-1	TRBJ2-7
CASSDGLNTEAFF	TRBV6-1	TRBJ1-1
CASSGGNQPQHF	TRBV9	TRBJ1-5
CASSPTGPAYEQYF	TRBV12-3/TRBV12-4	TRBJ2-7
CSASVNTEAFF	TRBV20-1	TRBJ1-1
CASSPPGGLYEQYF	TRBV7-8	TRBJ2-7
CASSRLREDTQYF	TRBV27	TRBJ2-3
CASSPRVGEKLFF	TRBV12-3/TRBV12-4	TRBJ1-4